A single sample gave rise to the 28 T cell receptor beta chains below, sequenced in a study of PD-L1 blockade in urothelial cancer. The method was immunoSEQ multiplex PCR; TCRdb's version includes in-frame clones alone and lacks a portion of them. The sample consists of 100,000 to 150,000 clones, about 83% of them appearing once. Specified time point: peripheral blood 6 weeks after treatment start. Material: PBMCs, obtained around atezolizumab (anti-PD-L1) treatment. These receptors came from a man in his fifties or sixties with urothelial cancer.

The chain's CDR3 is CASSTRYPSNEQFF. The CDR3 region has the DNA TGTGCCAGCAGCACCCGTTATCCTAGCAATGAGCAGTTCTTC. The chain employs TRBV9 and TRBJ2-1; D remains ambiguous. Per the germline V gene, CDR1 is SGDLS and CDR2 is YYNGEE. The CDR3 totals 14 residues. The V gene lost 4 bases and the J gene lost 6 bases, with 14 bases spanning the gap.

The rearrangement links TRBV9 to TRBJ2-3; 7 bases match TRBD2. V shed 0 bases and J 1 base; nucleotides not matched to a gene: 8. The CDR3 consists of 17 residues. The germline V gene encodes CDR1 SGDLS and CDR2 YYNGEE. The CDR3 bases are TGTGCCAGCAGCGTAGCTGTTTTAACTAGCGGCACAGATACGCAGTATTTT. Residues: CASSVAVLTSGTDTQYF.

The V gene is TRBV5-1, the J gene TRBJ2-1; possible D gene TRBD1, 6 bases. CDR1 is SGHRS and CDR2 is YFSETQ in the germline V gene. There are 15 residues in the CDR3. The V end lost 0 bases, the J end lost 2 bases, and 9 bases lay between the germline ends. The CDR3 nucleotides read TGCGCCAGCAGCTTGGGATGGGGGCCCTACAATGAGCAGTTCTTC. It specifies CASSLGWGPYNEQFF.

The chain combines TRBV30 with TRBJ2-2; perhaps TRBD1 as D (6 bases). Per germline, CDR1 GTSNPN and CDR2 SVGIG (reference sequence). The ends were cut back, 4 bases at V and 5 bases at J, with 14 bases in the middle. The CDR3 consists of 14 residues. CDR3 coding DNA: TGTGCCTGGAAAGGGGGAAGTTGGACCGGGGAGCTGTTTTTT. Protein product: CAWKGGSWTGELFF.

The chain recombines TRBV6-1 with TRBJ2-2, with D possibly TRBD2 on 6 matching bases. Looked up from germline, CDR1 is MNHNS and CDR2 is SASEGT. This CDR3 region has 13 residues. V dropped 4 bases and J dropped 3 bases, with 6 bases sitting between them. The CDR3 is CASSGGDTGELFF. In nucleotides, the CDR3 is TGTGCCAGCAGTGGGGGGGACACCGGGGAGCTGTTTTTT.

In its sample, this clone was seen once. This sample also contains other DNA sequences that code for the same CDR3. The rearrangement joins TRBV7-9 to TRBJ1-5; D ambiguous. V gave up 2 bases and J gave up 0 bases, with 5 bases separating them. The CDR3 covers 14 residues. Germline V gives CDR1 SEHNR, CDR2 FQNEAQ (reference sequence). CDR3 sequence: CASSLRGSNQPQHF. As DNA, the CDR3 is TGTGCCAGCAGCTTACGGGGTAGCAATCAGCCCCAGCATTTT.

The chain joins TRBV7-3 to TRBJ2-2, with a weak D call TRBD2 (5 bases). The V end was cut by 8 bases, the J end by 4 bases, with 20 bases between. Germline V gives CDR1 SGHTA, CDR2 FQGTGA. This CDR3 is built from 16 residues. The chain's CDR3 is CASRPLSGSFTGELFF. Here the CDR3 DNA reads TGTGCCAGCCGCCCTCTTAGTGGGAGTTTCACCGGGGAGCTGTTTTTT.

The V gene is TRBV29-1, the J gene TRBJ1-4, with TRBD1 identical over 7 bases. CDR3 size: 15 residues. Germline V gives CDR1 SQVTM, CDR2 ANQGSEA. With 1 base clipped from V and 4 bases from J, the junction kept 6 bases outside the gene matches. This chain's CDR3 is CSVEAGTAFNEKLFF. In nucleotides, the CDR3 is TGCAGCGTTGAAGCCGGGACAGCCTTTAATGAAAAACTGTTTTTT.

This clone was detected only a few times. The V call is TRBV5-1, the J call TRBJ2-2, with D possibly matching TRBD2 (6 bases). With 4 bases removed from V and 8 bases from J, the gap between germline ends came to 15 bases. There are 14 residues in the CDR3. Germline V CDR1 and CDR2: SGHRS, YFSETQ. CDR3 residues: CASSRRADSGELFF. The CDR3 DNA reads TGCGCCAGCAGCCGGAGGGCGGATTCGGGGGAGCTGTTTTTT.

V gene TRBV9 combines with J gene TRBJ1-5, with D possibly being TRBD1 (6 bases). The CDR3 runs 16 residues. The V gene's germline CDR1 is SGDLS and CDR2 YYNGEE. V was shortened by 4 bases and J by 2 bases, with 16 bases between the two germline ends. The chain's CDR3 is CASSPRGARGNQPQHF. CDR3 nucleotides: TGTGCCAGCAGCCCACGGGGGGCAAGAGGCAATCAGCCCCAGCATTTT.

The V call is TRBV2, the J call TRBJ2-3, with 7 bases identical to TRBD1. The CDR3 spans 15 residues. In germline, CDR1 is SNHLY, CDR2 FYNNEI. With 10 bases clipped from V and 0 bases from J, the junction kept 10 bases outside the gene matches. The CDR3 sequence is CAIPLDRDSTDTQYF. The CDR3 bases are TGTGCCATCCCACTCGACAGGGATAGCACAGATACGCAGTATTTT.

There are a few counts of this clone. The sample contains more than one DNA sequence encoding this CDR3. The rearrangement links TRBV18 to TRBJ2-6; no firm D call. The CDR3 is 14 residues long. V was shortened by 6 bases and J by 0 bases, with 6 bases between the two germline ends. Germline V CDR1 and CDR2: KGHSH, LQKENI. The CDR3 loop reads CASSPSSGANVLTF. The DNA for the CDR3 is TGTGCCAGCTCCCCTAGCTCTGGGGCCAACGTCCTGACTTTC.

This clone has just a few counts. The chain carries TRBV18 and TRBJ1-1, with TRBD1 matching over 7 bases. Germline CDR1 and CDR2: KGHSH and LQKENI. This CDR3 has 15 residues. V trimming: 2 bases; J trimming: 2 bases; junction bases outside the gene matches: 5. The CDR3 sequence: CASSPMGQLNTEAFF. CDR3 nucleotide sequence: TGTGCCAGCTCACCAATGGGACAGCTAAACACTGAAGCTTTCTTT.

This chain joins TRBV4-1 and TRBJ2-3; the D is unclear. In germline, CDR1 is MGHRA, CDR2 YSYEKL. Trimming left V 0 bases short and J 5 bases short, with 9 bases between. CDR3 length equals 14 residues. CDR3 bases: TGCGCCAGCAGCCAAGATGCCCGGTTAGATACGCAGTATTTT. Its protein product is CASSQDARLDTQYF.

This sequence joins TRBV2 and TRBJ2-5; 7 bases line up with TRBD1. CDR3 length equals 13 residues. With V trimmed by 6 bases and J by 7 bases, 8 bases remained unmatched. Germline loops: CDR1 SNHLY, CDR2 FYNNEI. CDR3 DNA: TGTGCCAGCAGACGGACAGGCCAGACGACCCAGTACTTC. Translation gives CASRRTGQTTQYF.

The chain uses TRBV6-5 and TRBJ1-1; D call uncertain. CDR1 and CDR2 from the germline V gene are MNHEY and SVGAGI. The CDR3 has 14 amino acids. V gave up 2 bases and J gave up 1 base, with 8 bases separating them. CDR3 loop: CASSYTDSNTEAFF. As DNA, the CDR3 is TGTGCCAGCAGTTACACGGACTCGAACACTGAAGCTTTCTTT.

The V gene is TRBV18, the J gene TRBJ1-3; a possible D gene is TRBD1 (5 bases). V lost 0 bases to trimming and J lost 7 bases, with 13 bases between them. CDR3 length equals 15 residues. CDR1 KGHSH and CDR2 LQKENI come from the germline V gene. CDR3 sequence: CASSPPGGGANTIYF. Written as DNA, the CDR3 is TGTGCCAGCTCACCACCGGGTGGAGGGGCGAACACCATATATTTT.

The chain employs TRBV5-1 and TRBJ2-7, with TRBD2 matching over 7 bases. CDR3 size: 14 residues. Germline loops: CDR1 SGHRS, CDR2 YFSETQ. V was pared by 1 base and J by 6 bases, with 7 bases of the junction left unmatched. Written as DNA, the CDR3 is TGCGCCAGCAGCTTGAGCGGGACGGTATCCGAGCAGTACTTC. This translates into CASSLSGTVSEQYF. The full variable domain, completed using reference TRBV5-1 and TRBJ2-7, is KAGVTQTPRYLIKTRGQQVTLSCSPISGHRSVSWYQQTPGQGLQFLFEYFSETQRNKGNFPGRFSGRQFSNSRSEMNVSTLELGDSALYLCASSLSGTVSEQYFGPGTRLTVT.

This rearrangement joins TRBV10-2 to TRBJ2-1; 8 bases line up with TRBD1. CDR3 size: 16 residues. Losses at the gene ends were 3 bases for V and 0 bases for J; bases not matched to a gene: 4. Germline V lookup: CDR1 WSHSY, CDR2 SAAADI. This chain's CDR3 is CASSDYTGGSYNEQFF. In nucleotides, the CDR3 is TGCGCCAGCAGTGACTACACAGGGGGCTCCTACAATGAGCAGTTCTTC.

The chain links TRBV28 to TRBJ1-1; 8 bases are shared with TRBD1. The junction had 12 bases not matched to a gene; V was cut back by 7 bases and J by 5 bases. The germline gives CDR1 MDHEN, CDR2 SYDVKM. CDR3 length: 15 amino acids. The CDR3 loop reads CASMIFRQGKTEAFF. CDR3 coding DNA: TGTGCCAGCATGATCTTTCGACAGGGGAAGACTGAAGCTTTCTTT.

The chain carries TRBV9 and TRBJ2-7; 10 bases align to TRBD2. Trimming cost V 0 bases and J 2 bases; bases outside gene matches: 5. CDR3 size: 16 residues. Germline assignment: CDR1 SGDLS and CDR2 YYNGEE. The CDR3 nucleotides are TGTGCCAGCAGCGTAGCTGGTCTAGCGGGAGCCTACGAGCAGTACTTC. Amino acids: CASSVAGLAGAYEQYF.

A remark on this clone: Germline is not matched at one junction end, which may reflect a read error. The V and J genes are TRBV4-1 and TRBJ2-3, with 11 bases fitting TRBD2. This CDR3 region has 15 residues. Germline V lookup: CDR1 MGHRA, CDR2 YSYEKL. This chain's CDR3 is CASSQDPGTSGAKNF. CDR3 coding DNA: TGCGCCAGCAGCCAAGACCCTGGGACTAGCGGCGCTAAGAATTTT.

Of note for this clone: Compared with germline, one end of the junction differs, possibly owing to a read error. Other DNA sequences in this sample translate to the same CDR3. This rearrangement joins TRBV7-2 to TRBJ2-7; D is possibly TRBD2 (5 bases). Per the germline V gene, CDR1 is SGHTA and CDR2 is FQGNSA. The CDR3 has 13 residues. CDR3 DNA: TGCGCCAGCAGCTCGCGGCGGGCCTACGAGCAGTACTTC. Residues: CASSSRRAYEQYF.

The J gene is TRBJ1-5, the V gene TRBV27; D may be TRBD1 (5 bases). The CDR3 sequence is 15 residues long. V shed 5 bases and J shed 10 bases, with 21 bases lying between them. The germline V gene encodes CDR1 MNHEY and CDR2 SMNVEV (reference sequence). As DNA, the CDR3 is TGTGCCAGCAGTCCGTCCCTACAGGTGTTTGTACCCCAGCATTTT. Its protein product is CASSPSLQVFVPQHF.

J is TRBJ2-7 and V is TRBV19; D remains unclear. This CDR3 has 13 amino acids. Trimming left V 6 bases short and J 3 bases short, with 12 bases between. Germline CDR1 LNHDA, CDR2 SQIVND (reference sequence). CDR3 amino acids: CASRFGGFYEQYF. CDR3 nucleotides: TGTGCCAGTAGGTTTGGCGGCTTCTACGAGCAGTACTTC.

The chain combines TRBV15 with TRBJ2-7, with 9 bases that match TRBD2. This CDR3 has 16 amino acids. The germline V gene has CDR1 LNHNV and CDR2 YYDKDF (reference sequence). The junction had 9 bases not matched to a gene; V was cut back by 6 bases and J by 0 bases. CDR3 bases: TGTGCCACCAGTTCCCCGAGTAGCGGGAGCTCCTACGAGCAGTACTTC. It translates to CATSSPSSGSSYEQYF.

The table lists this clone with a count of one. The V gene is TRBV14, the J gene TRBJ1-6; 7 bases are shared with TRBD1. V was pared by 1 base and J by 7 bases, with 28 bases of the junction left unmatched. In germline, CDR1 is SGHDN, CDR2 FVKESK. CDR3 length: 23 amino acids. The CDR3, as DNA: TGTGCCAGCAGCCAAGTAAAGACCGAAAGGGACAGAGGAGCAAGGGAATACAATTCACCCCTCCACTTT. The encoded protein is CASSQVKTERDRGAREYNSPLHF.

This rearrangement joins TRBV4-2 to TRBJ2-7; the match to TRBD2 covers 14 bases. V gave up 3 bases and J gave up 0 bases; unmatched junction bases: 4. Germline V gives CDR1 LGHNA, CDR2 YNFKEQ. The length of the CDR3 is 17 residues. The DNA for the CDR3 is TGTGCCAGCAGCCACGGACTAGCGGGAGGCTCCTCCTACGAGCAGTACTTC. Its protein product is CASSHGLAGGSSYEQYF.